This TCR beta chain is from a study of blood T cell repertoires in COVID-19 (dated by TCRdb to the early 2020s). Background on the whole study: The collaborator samples originated in the United States, Italy and Spain and spanned the acute and convalescent phases of COVID-19. The prospective study material was composed of cDNA or gDNA derived from T cells, B-cell-depleted T cells, or PBMCs. Deeply sampled blood TCRbeta repertoires from subjects exposed to, actively infected with, or recovered from COVID-19 were included in the dataset. The repertoires were made available in a free public database intended to serve as a resource for research on the immune response to SARS-CoV-2. Samples were obtained from the ongoing ImmuneRACE study (first 160 participants) and from 950 to 1,500 subjects provided by 6 global collaborators. The sample metadata nearly always contained a de-identified subject ID, COVID-19 status, age in years and sex. HLA class I and class II types, where available, came from metadata supplied by the sample provider rather than from assay-based typing.

Between the V and J ends, shortened by 10 bases and 6 bases respectively, the junction contains 16 bases. From the cysteine through the phenylalanine, the CDR3 covers 13 amino acids. The read is trimmed to its CDR3 DNA, 39 bases read in frame from base 1. The germline V gene sets CDR1 to MNHEY and CDR2 to SVGAGI. This clone was observed a single time. Its antigen target is currently unknown. Base qualities are not provided; no much larger clone lies one nucleotide away. TCRbeta CDR3 regions were amplified from genomic DNA using the immunoSEQ Assay, a bias-controlled multiplex PCR. As for the original processing: Nucleated cell counts per sample were estimated from amplification of reference gene primers within the assay. Sequence reads were collapsed and filtered to measure the absolute abundance of every unique TCRbeta CDR3 rearrangement. For each sample, productive Simpson clonality was calculated as the square root of Simpson's diversity index across productive rearrangements. TCRdb obtained this table from immuneACCESS and retained in-frame rearrangements with V and J assigned. These tables miss some clones; where compared with another copy, unresolved V genes account for less than half of the shortfall, and the remainder is unexplained. The V and J calls and clone size are taken from that table; D and trimming were inferred from the DNA. Across this sample there are about 100,000 clones, with 88% seen only once. 4.5% to 6.5% of the sample is taken by the ten largest.

Results and caveats for the whole study, not just this receptor: Clinical and demographic metadata were provided uncurated, with the amount varying by source and participant.

The collaborating institutions used their own protocols to collect whole blood in K2EDTA tubes. For TCRbeta analysis, collaborators shipped samples in one of three forms: frozen whole blood, isolated PBMCs, or DNA extracted from either of those sample types. Sequencing was carried out using peripheral blood. The rearrangement joined TRBV6-5 to TRBJ2-1, with the D gene too uncertain to name. This TCR was recovered from a human donor in a cohort sampled during active COVID-19. The CDR3 sequence is CATRSIGSNEQFF. The DNA reads as follows: TGTGCCACCCGGAGTATTGGTAGCAATGAGCAGTTCTTC.